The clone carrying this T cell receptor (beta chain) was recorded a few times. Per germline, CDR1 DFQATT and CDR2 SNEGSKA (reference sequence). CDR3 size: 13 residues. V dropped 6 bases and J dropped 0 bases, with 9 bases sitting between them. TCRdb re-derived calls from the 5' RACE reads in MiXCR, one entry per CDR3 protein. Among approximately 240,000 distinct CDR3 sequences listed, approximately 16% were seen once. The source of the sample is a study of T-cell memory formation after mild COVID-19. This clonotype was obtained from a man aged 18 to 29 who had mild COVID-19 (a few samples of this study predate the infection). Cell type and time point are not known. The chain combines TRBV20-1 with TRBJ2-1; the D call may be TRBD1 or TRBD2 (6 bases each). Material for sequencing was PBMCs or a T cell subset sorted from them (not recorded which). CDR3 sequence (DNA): TGCAGTGCGGGGGGCACCTCCTACAATGAGCAGTTCTTC. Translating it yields CSAGGTSYNEQFF.